This T cell receptor beta chain was found in a study of T cell repertoires in cytomegalovirus infection. Study-level background: The authors used CMV epitopes that were HLA-C-restricted (recently identified) and HLA-B-restricted (well studied). TCR beta signatures that were public indicated CMV infection and matching HLA type. The study's findings and limits: Frequencies of public TCR beta families were cumulated, and this identified carriers of CMV plus the relevant HLA. Clonotype analysis showed dominance of the ex vivo response by HLA-C-restricted CMV-specific TCR beta clonotypes.

Each CDR3 protein gets one entry after TCRdb re-called the reads with MiXCR. The sample carries about 140,000 distinct CDR3 sequences, over 30% recorded once. This clonotype was picked up a small number of times. Its antigen is not identified. The CDR3 extends over 13 amino acids. V lost 4 bases, J lost 4 bases, and 11 bases lay in between. Germline CDR1 is SGDLS and CDR2 is YYNGEE. This specimen was CD8+ T cells from cultured PBMCs, taken from culture after CMV antigen stimulation. The clonotype originates from a human donor in good health (CMV status not recorded). Some clones in this sample may be carry-over from other donors' samples. The chain carries TRBV9 and TRBJ1-2; possible D gene TRBD1, 5 bases. The CDR3 sequence is CASSPSTGYGYTF. The CDR3, as DNA: TGTGCCAGCAGCCCCTCAACAGGCTATGGCTACACCTTC. Based on the CDR3 plus reference TRBV9 and TRBJ1-2, the full variable domain is DSGVTQTPKHLITATGQRVTLRCSPRSGDLSVYWYQQSLDQGLQFLIQYYNGEERAKGNILERFSAQQFPDLHSELNLSSLELGDSALYFCASSPSTGYGYTFGSGTRLTVV.